The sequence of this T cell receptor (beta chain) was determined in a study of blood T cell repertoires in COVID-19. Study information: Acute and convalescent COVID-19 specimens originated in the United States, Italy and Spain. Sources were T cells, B-cell-depleted T cells, or PBMCs; the material itself was cDNA or gDNA.

CDR3 length equals 15 residues. The germline V gene has CDR1 LGHDT and CDR2 YNNKEL (reference sequence). Trimming removed 3 bases at V and 3 bases at J, with 12 bases between. Some clones are missing from TCRdb's copy, which holds only in-frame ones; the method was immunoSEQ multiplex PCR. The table includes approximately 130,000 clones, under 90% detected once. The sequence came from a man between 60 and 75 years old with acute or convalescent COVID-19. The chain combines TRBV3-1 (or the pseudogene TRBV3-2) with TRBJ1-5, with D possibly TRBD1 on 6 matching bases. The material sequenced was peripheral blood. The CDR3 sequence: CASSQGGGHNQPQHF. As DNA, the CDR3 is TGTGCCAGCAGCCAGGGAGGGGGACACAATCAGCCCCAGCATTTT.